This T cell receptor (beta chain) was recovered during a study of blood T cell repertoires in COVID-19. In the original analysis: Amplified reference gene primers provided the basis for estimating nucleated cell counts. Method: immunoSEQ multiplex PCR; TCRdb's copy keeps in-frame clones and lacks some. V, J and clone size are those of that table, while D and trimming were read from the DNA. The table lists roughly 97,000 clones, 91% of them singletons. This CDR3 is built from 16 residues. Per germline, CDR1 SGHTA and CDR2 FQGNSA. With V trimmed by 10 bases and J by 7 bases, 18 bases remained unmatched.

Input material: peripheral blood. This chain joins TRBV7-2 and TRBJ2-1, with 8 nucleotides matching TRBD2. The TCR comes from a human donor in a cohort sampled during active COVID-19. The CDR3, as DNA: TGTGCCACCCAGCTAACCAACTTAGCGGGGTCAAATGAGCAGTTCTTC. Encoded protein: CATQLTNLAGSNEQFF.